This T cell receptor beta chain was sequenced during a study of T cell responses to AZD1222 COVID-19 vaccine. Points from the study as a whole: Nearly half of the spike-specific TCRs reportedly recognize variant regions that carry no mutations. The study found Spike-specific TCR breadth and depth rose after two AZD1222 doses.

TCRdb's table, derived via immunoSEQ multiplex PCR, lists solely in-frame clones and lacks some. The sample has 130,000 to 150,000 clones; around nine tenths are singletons. Comment on this clone: Its antigen is undetermined.

V was trimmed by 4 bases and J by 7 bases, leaving 13 bases between them. The germline V gene has CDR1 SGHNT and CDR2 YENEEA. The CDR3 contains 14 residues. The sequencing used peripheral blood, collected on day 0 of AZD1222 vaccination. The receptor's source is an adult in good health. The chain has TRBV11-3 and TRBJ2-2; tentative D call: TRBD2 (6 bases). Here the CDR3 reads CASSYLLGSGELFF. CDR3 nucleotides: TGTGCCAGCAGCTATCTCCTCGGGAGCGGGGAGCTGTTTTTT.